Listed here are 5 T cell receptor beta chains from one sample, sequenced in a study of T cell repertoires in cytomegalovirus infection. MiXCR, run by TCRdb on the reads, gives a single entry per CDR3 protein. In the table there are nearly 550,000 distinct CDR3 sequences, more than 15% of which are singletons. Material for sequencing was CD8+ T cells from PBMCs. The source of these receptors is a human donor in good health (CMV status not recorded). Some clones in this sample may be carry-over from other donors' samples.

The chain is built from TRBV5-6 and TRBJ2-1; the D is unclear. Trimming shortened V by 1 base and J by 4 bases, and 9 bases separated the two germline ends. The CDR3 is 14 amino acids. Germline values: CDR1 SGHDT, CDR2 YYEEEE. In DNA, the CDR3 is TGTGCCAGCAGCTTGCCCAGTACGTACAATGAGCAGTTCTTC. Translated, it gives CASSLPSTYNEQFF.

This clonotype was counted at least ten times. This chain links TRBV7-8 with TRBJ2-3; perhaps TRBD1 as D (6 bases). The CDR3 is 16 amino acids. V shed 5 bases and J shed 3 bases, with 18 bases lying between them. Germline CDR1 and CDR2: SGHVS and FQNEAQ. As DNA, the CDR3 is TGTGCCAGCAGCCCCTACAGGGATTCAGGGACAGATACGCAGTATTTT. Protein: CASSPYRDSGTDTQYF.

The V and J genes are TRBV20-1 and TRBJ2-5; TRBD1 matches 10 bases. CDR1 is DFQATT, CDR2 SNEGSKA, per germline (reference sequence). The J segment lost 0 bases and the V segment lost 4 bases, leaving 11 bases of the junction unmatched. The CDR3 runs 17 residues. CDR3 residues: CSATDRGGGQDQETQYF. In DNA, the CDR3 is TGCAGTGCTACGGACAGGGGGGGAGGTCAGGACCAAGAGACCCAGTACTTC.

In nucleotides, the CDR3 is TGTGCCACCAGCAGACGGGCCGGGACGCTAGATACGCAGTATTTT. It yields the protein CATSRRAGTLDTQYF. The V call is TRBV15, the J call TRBJ2-3; D possibly matches TRBD1 or TRBD2 (5 bases each). Looked up from germline, CDR1 is LNHNV and CDR2 is YYDKDF (reference sequence). V was cut by 2 bases and J by 5 bases, with 14 bases left in between. This CDR3 has 15 amino acids.

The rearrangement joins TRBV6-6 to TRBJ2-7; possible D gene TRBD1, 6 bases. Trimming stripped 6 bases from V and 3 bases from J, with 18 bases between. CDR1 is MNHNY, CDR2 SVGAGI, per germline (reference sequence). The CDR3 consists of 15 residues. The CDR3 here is CASSTPGRTVYEQYF. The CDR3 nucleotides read TGTGCCAGCAGCACTCCGGGCAGGACAGTCTACGAGCAGTACTTC.